This entry features one T cell receptor beta chain sequence. The antigen remains undetermined. This sample was included in a study of T cell responses to AZD1222 COVID-19 vaccine. Study outcomes and limitations: Just 5 to 7 people given AZD1222 tested seropositive at baseline. A reported finding is that nearly half of spike-specific TCRs target unmutated variant regions. Clonal diversity may have been underestimated, and the donors were mostly white British, with more females than males.

The table came from immunoSEQ multiplex PCR; TCRdb's copy has only in-frame clones and leaves some out. The sample includes about 110,000 clones, around 90% of them seen just once. The CDR3 sequence is 13 residues long. CDR1 and CDR2 (germline): MNHNS, SASEGT. With 2 bases removed from V and 4 bases from J, the gap between germline ends came to 9 bases. Second-dose schedules of about 4 or about 12 weeks were combined. This rearrangement joins TRBV6-1 to TRBJ2-7; possibly TRBD2 for D (6 bases). The sequence was obtained from an adult who received the AZD1222 COVID-19 vaccine. Sequencing was performed on peripheral blood, taken 28 days after the second AZD1222 dose. CDR3 nucleotide sequence: TGTGCCAGCAGTGAAAGCGGGTTGTACGAGCAGTACTTC. As protein: CASSESGLYEQYF.